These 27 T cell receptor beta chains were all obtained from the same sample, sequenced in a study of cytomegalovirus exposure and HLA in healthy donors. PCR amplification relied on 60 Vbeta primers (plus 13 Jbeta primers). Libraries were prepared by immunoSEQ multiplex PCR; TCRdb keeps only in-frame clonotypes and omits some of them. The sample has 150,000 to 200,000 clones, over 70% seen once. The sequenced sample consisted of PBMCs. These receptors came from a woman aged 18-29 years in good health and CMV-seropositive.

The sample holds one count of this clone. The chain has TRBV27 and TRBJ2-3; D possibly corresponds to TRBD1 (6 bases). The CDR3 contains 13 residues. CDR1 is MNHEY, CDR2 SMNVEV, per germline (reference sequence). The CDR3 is CAAGASSTDTQYF. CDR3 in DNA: TGTGCAGCAGGGGCTTCAAGTACAGATACGCAGTATTTT.

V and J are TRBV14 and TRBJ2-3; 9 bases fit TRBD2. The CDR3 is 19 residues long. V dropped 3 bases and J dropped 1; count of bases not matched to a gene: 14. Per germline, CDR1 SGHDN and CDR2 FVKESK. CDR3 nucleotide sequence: TGTGCCAGCAGCCACCTGTTGGCGGGGGGGGTGATGGGCACAGATACGCAGTATTTT. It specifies CASSHLLAGGVMGTDTQYF.

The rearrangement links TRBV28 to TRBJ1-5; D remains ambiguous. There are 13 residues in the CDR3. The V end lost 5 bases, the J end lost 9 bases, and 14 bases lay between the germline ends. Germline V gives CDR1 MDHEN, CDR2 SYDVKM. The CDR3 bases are TGTGCCAGCAGTGACCCAGCTAGCCGGCCCCAGCATTTT. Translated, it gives CASSDPASRPQHF.

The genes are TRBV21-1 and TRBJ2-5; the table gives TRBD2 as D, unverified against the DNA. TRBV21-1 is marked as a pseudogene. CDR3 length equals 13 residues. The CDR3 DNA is TGTGCCAGCAGCAACGGTATCCAAGAGACCCAGTACTTC. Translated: CASSNGIQETQYF.

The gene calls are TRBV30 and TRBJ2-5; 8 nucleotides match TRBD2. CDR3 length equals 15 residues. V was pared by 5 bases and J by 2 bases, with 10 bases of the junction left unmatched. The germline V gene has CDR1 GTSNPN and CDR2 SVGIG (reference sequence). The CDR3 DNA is TGTGCCTGGGGTCGTGGCGGGGGGCGACAAGAGACCCAGTACTTC. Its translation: CAWGRGGGRQETQYF.

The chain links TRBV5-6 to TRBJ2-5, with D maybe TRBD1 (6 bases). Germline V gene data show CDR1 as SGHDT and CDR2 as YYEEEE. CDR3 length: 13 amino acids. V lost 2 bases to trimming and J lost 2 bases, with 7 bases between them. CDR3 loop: CASSFDRQETQYF. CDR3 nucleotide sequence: TGTGCCAGCAGCTTCGACAGGCAAGAGACCCAGTACTTC.

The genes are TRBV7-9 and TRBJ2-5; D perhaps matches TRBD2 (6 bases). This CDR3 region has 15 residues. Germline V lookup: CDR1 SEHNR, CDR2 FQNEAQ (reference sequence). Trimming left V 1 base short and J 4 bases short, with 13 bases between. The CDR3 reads CASSLVAGTRETQYF. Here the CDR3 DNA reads TGTGCCAGCAGCTTAGTTGCGGGGACTCGAGAGACCCAGTACTTC.

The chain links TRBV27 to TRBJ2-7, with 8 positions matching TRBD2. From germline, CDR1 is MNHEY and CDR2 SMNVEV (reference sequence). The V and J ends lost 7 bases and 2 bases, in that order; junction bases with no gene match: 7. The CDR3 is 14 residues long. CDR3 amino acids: CASKPLAVTYEQYV. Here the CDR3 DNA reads TGTGCCAGCAAACCACTAGCGGTTACCTACGAGCAGTACGTC.

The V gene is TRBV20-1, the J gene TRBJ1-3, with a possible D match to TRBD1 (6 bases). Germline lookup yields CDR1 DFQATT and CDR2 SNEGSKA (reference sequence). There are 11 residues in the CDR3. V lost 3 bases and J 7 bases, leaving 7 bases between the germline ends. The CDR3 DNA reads TGCAGTGCTAGGGGGGCTAACACCATATATTTT. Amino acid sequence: CSARGANTIYF.

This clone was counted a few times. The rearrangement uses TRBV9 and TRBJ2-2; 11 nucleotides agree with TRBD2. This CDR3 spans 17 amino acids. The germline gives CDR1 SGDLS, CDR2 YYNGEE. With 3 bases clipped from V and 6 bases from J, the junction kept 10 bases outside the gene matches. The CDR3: CASSEGLAGGRPGELFF. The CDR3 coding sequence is TGTGCCAGCAGCGAGGGATTAGCGGGGGGGAGGCCCGGGGAGCTGTTTTTT.

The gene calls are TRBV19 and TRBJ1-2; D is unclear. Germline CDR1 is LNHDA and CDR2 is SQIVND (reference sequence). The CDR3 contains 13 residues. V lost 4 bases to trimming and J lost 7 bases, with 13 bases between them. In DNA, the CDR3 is TGTGCCAGTAGTAGCACGAGGTTCGCTGGCTACACCTTC. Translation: CASSSTRFAGYTF.

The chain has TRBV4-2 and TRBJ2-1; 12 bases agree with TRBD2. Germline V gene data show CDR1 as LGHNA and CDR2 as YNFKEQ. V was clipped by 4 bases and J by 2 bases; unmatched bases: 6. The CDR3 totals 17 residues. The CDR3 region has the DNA TGTGCCAGCAGCCGCCAGACTAGCGGGGGAACCTACAATGAGCAGTTCTTC. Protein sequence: CASSRQTSGGTYNEQFF.

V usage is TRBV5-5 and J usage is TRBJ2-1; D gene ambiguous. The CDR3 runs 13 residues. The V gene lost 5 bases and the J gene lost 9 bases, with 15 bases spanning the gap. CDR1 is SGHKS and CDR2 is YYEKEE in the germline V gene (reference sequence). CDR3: CASSYDIPTEQFF. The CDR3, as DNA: TGTGCCAGCAGTTATGACATTCCCACTGAGCAGTTCTTC.

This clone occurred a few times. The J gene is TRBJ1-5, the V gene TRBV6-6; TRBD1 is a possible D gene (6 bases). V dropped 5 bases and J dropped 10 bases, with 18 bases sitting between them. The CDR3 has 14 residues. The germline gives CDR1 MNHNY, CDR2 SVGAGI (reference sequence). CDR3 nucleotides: TGTGCCAGCAGTACGGGAGGGGGTGGGGTCCCCCAGCATTTT. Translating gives CASSTGGGGVPQHF.

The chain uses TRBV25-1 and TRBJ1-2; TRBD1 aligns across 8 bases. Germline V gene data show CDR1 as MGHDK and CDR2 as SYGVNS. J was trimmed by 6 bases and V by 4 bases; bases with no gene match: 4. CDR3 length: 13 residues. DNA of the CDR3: TGTGCCAGCAGTGCAGGGGGCTCTGATGGCTACACCTTC. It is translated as CASSAGGSDGYTF.

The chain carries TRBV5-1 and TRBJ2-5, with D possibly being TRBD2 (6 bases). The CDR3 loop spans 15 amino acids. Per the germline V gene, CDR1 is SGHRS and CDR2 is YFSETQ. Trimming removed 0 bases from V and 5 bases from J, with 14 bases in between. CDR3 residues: CASSLGLAGQETQYF. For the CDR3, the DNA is TGCGCCAGCAGCTTGGGGCTGGCGGGGCAGGAGACCCAGTACTTC.

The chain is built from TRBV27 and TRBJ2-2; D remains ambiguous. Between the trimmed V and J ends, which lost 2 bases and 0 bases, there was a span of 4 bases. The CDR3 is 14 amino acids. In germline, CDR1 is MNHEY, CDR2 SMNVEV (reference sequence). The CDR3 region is CASSLITNTGELFF. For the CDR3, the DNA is TGTGCCAGCAGTTTAATCACGAACACCGGGGAGCTGTTTTTT.

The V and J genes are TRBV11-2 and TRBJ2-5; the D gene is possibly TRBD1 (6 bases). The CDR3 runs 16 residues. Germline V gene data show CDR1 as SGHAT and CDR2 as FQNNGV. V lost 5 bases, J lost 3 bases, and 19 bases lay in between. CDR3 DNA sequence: TGTGCCAGCAGCCCTACGACAGGACATTTTAAAGAGACCCAGTACTTC. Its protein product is CASSPTTGHFKETQYF.

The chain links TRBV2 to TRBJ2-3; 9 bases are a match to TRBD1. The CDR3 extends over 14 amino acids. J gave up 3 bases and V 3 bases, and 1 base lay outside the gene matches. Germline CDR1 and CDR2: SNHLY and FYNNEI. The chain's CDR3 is CASSEGQGTDTQYF. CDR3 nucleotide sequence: TGTGCCAGCAGTGAGGGACAGGGTACAGATACGCAGTATTTT.

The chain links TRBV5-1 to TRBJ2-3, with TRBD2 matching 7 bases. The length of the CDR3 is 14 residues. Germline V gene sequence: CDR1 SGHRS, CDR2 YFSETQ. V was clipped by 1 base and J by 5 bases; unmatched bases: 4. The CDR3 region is CASSLWTGGDTQYF. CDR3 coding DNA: TGCGCCAGCAGCTTGTGGACGGGGGGAGATACGCAGTATTTT.

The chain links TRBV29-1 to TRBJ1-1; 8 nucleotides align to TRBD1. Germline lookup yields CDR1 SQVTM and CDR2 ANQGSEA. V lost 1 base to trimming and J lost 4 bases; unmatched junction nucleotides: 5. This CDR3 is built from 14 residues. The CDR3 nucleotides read TGCAGCGTTGAAGGGACAGGGTTGAGCACTGAAGCTTTCTTT. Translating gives CSVEGTGLSTEAFF. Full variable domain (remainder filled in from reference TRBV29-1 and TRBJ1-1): SAVISQKPSRDICQRGTSLTIQCQVDSQVTMMFWYRQQPGQSLTLIATANQGSEATYESGFVIDKFPISRPNLTFSTLTVSNMSPEDSSIYLCSVEGTGLSTEAFFGQGTRLTVV.

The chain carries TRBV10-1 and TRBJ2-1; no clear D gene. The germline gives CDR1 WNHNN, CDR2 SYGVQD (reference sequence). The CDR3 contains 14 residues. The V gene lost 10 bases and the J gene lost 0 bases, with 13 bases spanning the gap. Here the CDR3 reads CATTTGRSYNEQFF. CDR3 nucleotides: TGCGCCACGACAACCGGTCGCTCCTACAATGAGCAGTTCTTC.

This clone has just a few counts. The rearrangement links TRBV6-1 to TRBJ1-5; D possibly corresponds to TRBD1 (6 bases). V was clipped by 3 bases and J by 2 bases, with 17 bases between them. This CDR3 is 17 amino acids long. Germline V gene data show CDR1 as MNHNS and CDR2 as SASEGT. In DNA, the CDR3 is TGTGCCAGCAGTGACCGGACAGAATGGAGTGGCAATCAGCCCCAGCATTTT. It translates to CASSDRTEWSGNQPQHF.

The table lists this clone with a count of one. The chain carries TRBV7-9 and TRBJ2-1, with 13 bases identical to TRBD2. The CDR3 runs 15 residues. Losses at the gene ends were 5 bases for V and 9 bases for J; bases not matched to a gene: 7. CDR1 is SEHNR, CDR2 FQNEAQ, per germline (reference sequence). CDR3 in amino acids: CASSLLAGGPGEQFF. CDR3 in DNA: TGTGCCAGCAGCCTACTAGCGGGGGGGCCTGGTGAGCAGTTCTTC.

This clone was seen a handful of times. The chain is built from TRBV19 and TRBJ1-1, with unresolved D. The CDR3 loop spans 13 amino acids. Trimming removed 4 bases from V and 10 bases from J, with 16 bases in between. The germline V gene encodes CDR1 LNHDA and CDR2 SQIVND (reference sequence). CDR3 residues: CASSKRFEEGAFF. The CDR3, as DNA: TGTGCCAGTAGTAAGAGGTTCGAGGAAGGAGCTTTCTTT.

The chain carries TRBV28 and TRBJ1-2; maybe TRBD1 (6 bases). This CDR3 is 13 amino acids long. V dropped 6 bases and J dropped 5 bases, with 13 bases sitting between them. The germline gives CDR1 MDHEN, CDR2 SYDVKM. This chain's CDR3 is CASSPGQIYGYTF. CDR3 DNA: TGTGCCAGCAGCCCCGGACAGATATATGGCTACACCTTC.

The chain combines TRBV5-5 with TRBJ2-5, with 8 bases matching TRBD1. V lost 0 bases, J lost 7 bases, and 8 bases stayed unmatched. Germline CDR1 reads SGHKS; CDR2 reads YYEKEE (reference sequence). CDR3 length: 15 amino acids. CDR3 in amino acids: CASSLVGTGGGTQYF. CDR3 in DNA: TGTGCCAGCAGCTTGGTGGGGACAGGTGGTGGGACCCAGTACTTC.